Below, one TCR beta chain is given with its context. The CDR3 has 12 amino acids. The ends were cut back, 1 base at V and 4 bases at J, with 5 bases in the middle. Germline-derived CDR1 and CDR2 are GTSNPN and SVGIG (reference sequence). The data are from a study of control samples from healthy donors and cancer patients. Profiling relied on immunoSEQ multiplex PCR, and the TCRdb table lists in-frame clones only, not all of them. The repertoire holds 50,000 or so clones, with approximately 95% as singletons. V is TRBV30 and J is TRBJ2-1; D unclear. The sequence derives from a man aged 25-40 years in good health. Sequencing was carried out using blood. The CDR3 is CAWSGQYNEQFF. For the CDR3, the DNA is TGTGCCTGGAGTGGGCAATACAATGAGCAGTTCTTC.